This T cell receptor beta chain is drawn from a study of CXCR3-negative and CXCR3-positive naive CD8 T cells. Across the study: Per library, roughly 1.4 +/- 0.3 million reads; some 140 million TRB reads overall.

Comment on this clonotype: Its matching antigen is unknown.

Researchers prepared the TRB cDNA libraries using 5' RACE with UMI labels. For each CDR3 protein, TCRdb gives one entry from its re-call of the 5' RACE reads, without DNA. The sample includes around 120,000 distinct CDR3 sequences. Points from the study as a whole: Both of the naive subsets showed about the same high diversity, but memory CD8+ cells had much less. Naive CXCR3-negative and CXCR3-positive cells had similar TRBV-TRBJ usage; memory differed. Hydrophobicity of TRB CDR3s was greater in CXCR3-positive naive cells than in CXCR3-negative naive cells.

The CDR3 covers 17 residues. The naive CD8+ gate required CD45RO-CCR7+CD27+CD95- phenotype. The material sequenced was naive CXCR3+ CD8+ T cells from blood. Noted subset: CD45RO-CCR7+CD27+CD95- naive CD8+ T cells expressing CXCR3 (TNR3+). The origin of this receptor is a human donor in good health. Some clones in this sample may be carry-over from other donors' samples. The chain joins TRBV21-1 to TRBJ2-4; TCRdb indicates TRBD2, and absent DNA this call remains unverified. TRBV21-1 is a pseudogene. CDR3 sequence: CASSWGSGIRSKNIHYF.